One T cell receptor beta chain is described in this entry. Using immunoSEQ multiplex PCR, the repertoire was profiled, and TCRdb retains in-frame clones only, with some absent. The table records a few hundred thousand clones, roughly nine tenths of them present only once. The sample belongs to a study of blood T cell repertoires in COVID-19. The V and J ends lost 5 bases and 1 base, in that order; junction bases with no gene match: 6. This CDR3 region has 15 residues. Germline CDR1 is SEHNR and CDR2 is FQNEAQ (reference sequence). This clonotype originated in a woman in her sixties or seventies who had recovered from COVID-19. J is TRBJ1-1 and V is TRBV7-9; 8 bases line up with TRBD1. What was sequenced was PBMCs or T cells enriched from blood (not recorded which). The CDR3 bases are TGTGCCAGCAGCCCCCGACAGGGGTCGAACACTGAAGCTTTCTTT. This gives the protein CASSPRQGSNTEAFF.